This section outlines one T cell receptor beta chain sequence together with its context. Its specific antigen is unknown. This sample is part of a study of CXCR3-negative and CXCR3-positive naive CD8 T cells (dated by TCRdb to about 2019). Notes on the research overall: In total, 110 million to 150 million TRB reads were obtained, corresponding to roughly 1.5 +/- 0.3 million reads per library. Diversity and physicochemical repertoire analyses were performed on about eleven donors pooled from two independent experiments. For the TRBV-TRBJ cluster analysis, the naive subsets came from roughly 5 donors, while the memory cells came from 3 donors. Findings and caveats that apply to the study as a whole: Because CXCR3 expression was partially decreased after cryopreservation, freshly isolated PBMCs were used for most assays. TRBV-TRBJ usage was similar between naive CXCR3-negative and CXCR3-positive cells from the same donor, while memory cells showed distinct patterns. Because surface CD5, which has been linked to self-reactivity in mice, was comparable between naive subsets, TCR interaction strength was also inferred from TRB CDR3 physicochemical properties. TRB CDR3s from CXCR3-positive naive cells showed higher hydrophobicity (lower Kidera factor 4), lower energy, and higher strength and volume indices than CXCR3-negative naive cells. Both naive subsets had comparably high repertoire diversity, while memory CD8+ T cells had much lower repertoire diversity.

The data were produced on a NextSeq 550. The Human TCR Profiling Kit (MiLaboratory) was used to make UMI-labeled 5' RACE TRB cDNA libraries. cDNA synthesis used the entire amount of extracted RNA, and PCR amplification then used the entire amount of cDNA produced. Libraries were prepared in parallel with an identical number of PCR cycles. The authors processed their data as follows. MIGEC and MiXCR extracted about 48,000 +/- 9,800 unique UMI-labeled TRB cDNA molecules per library, requiring at least two reads per UMI. On average, each library contained approximately 40,000 +/- 10,000 functional in-frame TRB CDR3 nucleotide clonotypes without stop codons. After downsampling to 5000 UMI-labeled TRB molecules per sample, diversity metrics, including normalized Shannon-Wiener and Chao1, were computed in VDJtools. For the central five CDR3 residues, VDJtools calculated physicochemical properties weighted by clonotype size, namely interaction energy, strength, volume and Kidera factor 4. TCRdb reprocessed the reads and provides one entry for every CDR3 protein sequence; no DNA is given. Here the V and J calls rest on TCRdb's processing, not on the authors' analysis. The sample's table covers around 65,000 distinct CDR3 sequences. Clones ranked in the top ten supply about 0.68% of the sample.

For every CD8+ T cell subset, over 250,000 cells were flow-sorted straight into RLT lysis buffer, and each subset was sorted in triplicate. To exclude memory contaminants, naive CD8+ T cells were stringently defined as CD45RO-CCR7+CD27+CD95-. Standard density gradient centrifugation was used to isolate peripheral blood mononuclear cells from buffy coats. Naive CXCR3-negative and CXCR3-positive CD8+ T cells were flow-sorted on a FACSAria III. Total RNA was extracted from sorted cells using an RNeasy Mini Kit. From the cysteine through the phenylalanine, the CDR3 covers 16 amino acids. Only the protein is available. CDR1 and CDR2 were assigned from the germline V gene (reference sequence) as MNHEY and SMNVEV.

The receptor chain draws on TRBV27 and TRBJ2-1; absent DNA, TCRdb's TRBD1 call cannot be checked. The TCR comes from a human donor in good health. Some clones in this sample may be carry-over from other donors' samples. Material for sequencing was naive CXCR3+ CD8+ T cells from blood. The label giving this sample's cell subset or site can be read as: CD45RO-CCR7+CD27+CD95- naive CD8+ T cells expressing CXCR3 (TNR3+). CDR3 loop: CASSPHGQGVDNEQFF.